The 12 T cell receptor beta chains below all came from one sample that was sequenced in a study of blood T cells in healthy people across ages. Primed by a sample-barcoded 5' primer and a J-beta primer mix, a second PCR proceeded for 7 to 11 cycles. TCRdb used MiXCR to reprocess the 5' RACE reads, holding one entry per CDR3 protein. The data hold hundreds of thousands of distinct CDR3 sequences, with approximately 52% observed a single time. The sample taken for sequencing was blood. Source of these receptors: a woman older than 75 in good health.

This clonotype was counted a few times. The rearrangement joins TRBV27 to TRBJ2-2; the D gene could be TRBD1 or TRBD2 (5 bases each). This CDR3 spans 14 amino acids. With 5 bases removed from V and 8 bases from J, the gap between germline ends came to 15 bases. Germline CDR1 is MNHEY and CDR2 is SMNVEV (reference sequence). CDR3 nucleotide sequence: TGTGCCAGCAGTCGGAGTGGGGGTCAGGGGGAGCTGTTTTTT. This encodes CASSRSGGQGELFF.

This sequence joins TRBV10-3 and TRBJ2-5, with D unresolved. The CDR3 is 13 residues long. V lost 6 bases to trimming and J lost 5 bases, with 13 bases between them. Germline CDR1 reads ENHRY; CDR2 reads SYGVKD. The CDR3 region is CAISDSTVETQYF. The CDR3 coding sequence is TGTGCCATCAGCGACTCGACGGTGGAGACCCAGTACTTC.

The V call is TRBV7-8, the J call TRBJ1-6; D uncertain. Per germline, CDR1 SGHVS and CDR2 FQNEAQ. Between the trimmed V and J ends, which lost 7 bases and 1 base, there was a span of 8 bases. The CDR3 length is 14 residues. The CDR3 spells CASILGSYNSPLHF. The DNA for the CDR3 is TGTGCCAGCATTCTCGGGTCCTATAATTCACCCCTCCACTTT.

The chain couples TRBV2 to TRBJ2-3, with 13 bases fitting TRBD2. The germline gives CDR1 SNHLY, CDR2 FYNNEI. This CDR3 contains 18 residues. V lost 5 bases to trimming and J lost 1 base; unmatched junction nucleotides: 9. DNA of the CDR3: TGTGCCAGCAGTTTGGGGACTAGCGGGGCTGGGGGCACAGATACGCAGTATTTT. Protein sequence: CASSLGTSGAGGTDTQYF. Drawing the rest from reference TRBV2 and TRBJ2-3, the complete variable domain is EPEVTQTPSHQVTQMGQEVILRCVPISNHLYFYWYRQILGQKVEFLVSFYNNEISEKSEIFDDQFSVERPDGSNFTLKIRSTKLEDSAMYFCASSLGTSGAGGTDTQYFGPGTRLTVL.

The rearrangement joins TRBV20-1 to TRBJ2-1; D ambiguous. CDR3 length: 12 residues. Germline V CDR1 and CDR2: DFQATT, SNEGSKA (reference sequence). V was shortened by 3 bases and J by 3 bases, with 6 bases between the two germline ends. CDR3 sequence reads: CSARPVYNEQFF. In DNA form, the CDR3 reads TGCAGTGCTAGGCCAGTCTACAATGAGCAGTTCTTC.

For this clonotype: An end of the junction does not agree with germline; a read error may underlie this. The chain couples TRBV3-1 to TRBJ2-3, with TRBD2 matching 8 bases. The CDR3 has 17 amino acids. Germline V CDR1 and CDR2: LGHDT, YNNKEL (reference sequence). CDR3 residues: CASSQGGTRVSTDTQYF. DNA of the CDR3: TGTGCCAGCAGCCAAGGTGGGACTAGGGTTAGCACAGATACACAGTATTTT.

This chain joins TRBV12-3 or TRBV12-4 and TRBJ2-1; unclear D gene. The J call may be in error: the DNA end matches TRBJ2-7 better. CDR3 length: 14 residues. CDR3 protein: CASSLRVTYNEQYF. The CDR3 coding sequence is TGTGCCAGCAGTTTAAGGGTCACCTACAATGAGCAGTACTTC.

Regarding this clonotype: This could be a read error, since a much larger clone is one nucleotide away. V usage is TRBV5-1 and J usage is TRBJ2-7, with D perhaps matching TRBD1 (5 bases). V was pared by 2 bases and J by 3 bases, with 12 bases between. This CDR3 comprises 14 residues. Per germline, CDR1 SGHRS and CDR2 YFSETQ. Here the CDR3 DNA reads TGCGCCAGCAGCTTCCAGGGCGAGTTCTACGAGCAGTACTTC. Translating it yields CASSFQGEFYEQYF.

In its sample, this clonotype was seen a few times. The chain carries TRBV7-2 and TRBJ2-1; D not resolved. V gave up 3 bases and J gave up 5 bases, with 11 bases separating them. The CDR3 is 14 residues long. CDR1 and CDR2 from the germline V gene are SGHTA and FQGNSA. DNA of the CDR3: TGTGCCAGCAGCTTGGCTCGGGCGAACAATGAGCAGTTCTTC. It yields the protein CASSLARANNEQFF.

In the case of this clonotype: A much larger clone is a single base away; this may be a read error. This chain links TRBV13 with TRBJ2-1; unclear D gene. Germline loops: CDR1 PRHDT, CDR2 FYEKMQ (reference sequence). The CDR3 is made up of 12 amino acids. The V and J ends lost 2 bases and 10 bases respectively, with 9 bases between them. Here the CDR3 reads CASSLQLGEQFF. The CDR3 DNA sequence: TGTGCCAGCAGCTTACAACTTGGCGAGCAGTTCTTC. Full variable domain (remainder filled in from reference TRBV13 and TRBJ2-1): AAGVIQSPRHLIKEKRETATLKCYPIPRHDTVYWYQQGPGQDPQFLISFYEKMQSDKGSIPDRFSAQQFSDYHSELNMSSLELGDSALYFCASSLQLGEQFFGPGTRLTVL.

This clonotype was observed many times. The V call is TRBV6-5, the J call TRBJ2-1; D unclear. The germline gives CDR1 MNHEY, CDR2 SVGAGI. CDR3 size: 13 residues. Deletions cut 2 bases from V and 9 bases from J, with 11 bases between. The CDR3 DNA sequence: TGTGCCAGCAGTTACGTTCGTACTGGTGAGCAGTTCTTC. Protein sequence: CASSYVRTGEQFF.

Comment on this clonotype: A much larger clone differs by one base, so this may be a read error. V and J are TRBV29-1 and TRBJ1-1; 9 bases are shared with TRBD1. J was trimmed by 4 bases and V by 8 bases; bases with no gene match: 5. Germline CDR1 SQVTM, CDR2 ANQGSEA. This CDR3 spans 12 amino acids. The DNA of the CDR3 is TGCAGCACCGAGACAGGGGGCACTGAAGCTTTCTTT. Translation: CSTETGGTEAFF.